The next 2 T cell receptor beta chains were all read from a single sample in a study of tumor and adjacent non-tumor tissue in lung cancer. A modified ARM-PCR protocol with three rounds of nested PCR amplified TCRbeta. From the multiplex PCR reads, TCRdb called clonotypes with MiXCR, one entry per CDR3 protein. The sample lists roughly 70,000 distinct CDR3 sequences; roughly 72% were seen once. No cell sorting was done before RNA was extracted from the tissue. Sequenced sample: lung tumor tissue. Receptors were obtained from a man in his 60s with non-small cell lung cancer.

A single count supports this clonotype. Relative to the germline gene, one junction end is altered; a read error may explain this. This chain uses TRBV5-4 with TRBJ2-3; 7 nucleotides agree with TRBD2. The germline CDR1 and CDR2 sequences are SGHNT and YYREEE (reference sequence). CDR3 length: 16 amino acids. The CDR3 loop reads CASSPIVREPGDTEYF. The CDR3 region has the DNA TGTGCCAGCAGCCCTATCGTGCGGGAGCCTGGAGATACGGAGTATTTT.

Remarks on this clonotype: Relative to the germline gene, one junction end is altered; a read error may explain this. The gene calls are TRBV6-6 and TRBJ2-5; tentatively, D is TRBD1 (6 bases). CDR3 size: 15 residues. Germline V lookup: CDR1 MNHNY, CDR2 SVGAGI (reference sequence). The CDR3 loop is CANSFAKGDQDTQYF. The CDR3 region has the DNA TGTGCCAACAGTTTCGCAAAGGGGGATCAAGACACCCAGTACTTC.